Included here is one T cell receptor (beta chain) sequence, with context. The V gene end was trimmed by 6 bases and the J gene end by 7 bases; junction bases not matched to a gene: 9. This CDR3 region has 14 residues. Germline V gene sequence: CDR1 MRHNA, CDR2 SNTAGT. The entry originates in a study of blood T cell repertoires in COVID-19. Study at large: Acute-phase and convalescent COVID-19 samples originated in the United States, Italy and Spain. The analysed material was cDNA or gDNA that came from T cells, B-cell-depleted T cells, or PBMCs.

Data came from immunoSEQ multiplex PCR; TCRdb stores just in-frame clones and leaves some out. The sample carries about 310,000 clones, about nine tenths recorded once. Sequenced: peripheral blood. The chain combines TRBV6-4 with TRBJ1-2, with 9 bases aligning to TRBD1. This clonotype originated in a middle-aged man with active or convalescent COVID-19. The CDR3 region has the DNA TGTGCCAGCAGCTATCTACAGGGGGCAGGTGGCTACACCTTC. Encoded protein: CASSYLQGAGGYTF.